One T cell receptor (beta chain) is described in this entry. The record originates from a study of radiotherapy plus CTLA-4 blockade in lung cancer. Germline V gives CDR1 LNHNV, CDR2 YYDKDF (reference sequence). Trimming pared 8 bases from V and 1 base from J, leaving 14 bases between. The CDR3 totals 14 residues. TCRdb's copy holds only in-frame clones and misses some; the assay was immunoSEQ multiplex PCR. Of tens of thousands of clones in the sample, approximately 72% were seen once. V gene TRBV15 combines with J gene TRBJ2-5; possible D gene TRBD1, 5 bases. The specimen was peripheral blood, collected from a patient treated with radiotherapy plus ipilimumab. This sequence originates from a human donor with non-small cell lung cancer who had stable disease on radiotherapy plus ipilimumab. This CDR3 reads CATGQGGIQETQYF. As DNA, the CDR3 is TGTGCCACCGGCCAGGGCGGAATCCAAGAGACCCAGTACTTC.